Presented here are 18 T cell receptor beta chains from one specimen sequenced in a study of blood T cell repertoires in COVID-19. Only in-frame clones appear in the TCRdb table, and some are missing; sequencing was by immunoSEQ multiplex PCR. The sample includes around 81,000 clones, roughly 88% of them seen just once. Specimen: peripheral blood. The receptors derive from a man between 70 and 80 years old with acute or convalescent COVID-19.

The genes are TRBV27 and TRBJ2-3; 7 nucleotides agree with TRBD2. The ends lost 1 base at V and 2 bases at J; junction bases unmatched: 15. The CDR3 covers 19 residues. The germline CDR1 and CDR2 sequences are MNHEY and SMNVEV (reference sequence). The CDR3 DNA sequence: TGTGCCAGCAGTTTATACGGTTCCCGCGGGAGTAAGGTCACAGATACGCAGTATTTT. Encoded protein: CASSLYGSRGSKVTDTQYF.

CDR3 DNA sequence: TGTGCCAGCACATACAGGGGTGAAAAACTGTTTTTT. The encoded protein is CASTYRGEKLFF. J is TRBJ1-4 and V is TRBV28, with 7 bases aligning to TRBD1. Trimming removed 7 bases from V and 7 bases from J; junction bases left unmatched: 3. The CDR3 is 12 amino acids. In germline, CDR1 is MDHEN, CDR2 SYDVKM.

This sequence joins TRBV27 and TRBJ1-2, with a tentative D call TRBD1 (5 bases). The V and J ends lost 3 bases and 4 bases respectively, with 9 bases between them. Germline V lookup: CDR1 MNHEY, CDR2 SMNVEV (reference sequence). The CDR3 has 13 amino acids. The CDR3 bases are TGTGCCAGCAGTTTTCGGGGGTTCTATGGCTACACCTTC. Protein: CASSFRGFYGYTF.

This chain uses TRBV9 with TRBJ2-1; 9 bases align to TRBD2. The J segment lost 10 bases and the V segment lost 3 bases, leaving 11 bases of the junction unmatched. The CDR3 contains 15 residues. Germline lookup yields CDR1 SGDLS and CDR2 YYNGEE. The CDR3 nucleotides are TGTGCCAGCAGCGAAACCGGGACTAGCATCGAGGAGCAGTTCTTC. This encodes CASSETGTSIEEQFF.

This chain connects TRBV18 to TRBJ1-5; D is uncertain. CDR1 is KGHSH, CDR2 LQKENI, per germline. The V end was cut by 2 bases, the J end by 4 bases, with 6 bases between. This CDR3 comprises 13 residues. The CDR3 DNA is TGTGCCAGCTCACCAACAGCAAATCAGCCCCAGCATTTT. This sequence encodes CASSPTANQPQHF. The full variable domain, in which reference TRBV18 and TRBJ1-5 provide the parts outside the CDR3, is NAGVMQNPRHLVRRRGQEARLRCSPMKGHSHVYWYRQLPEEGLKFMVYLQKENIIDESGMPKERFSAEFPKEGPSILRIQQVVRGDSAAYFCASSPTANQPQHFGDGTRLSIL.

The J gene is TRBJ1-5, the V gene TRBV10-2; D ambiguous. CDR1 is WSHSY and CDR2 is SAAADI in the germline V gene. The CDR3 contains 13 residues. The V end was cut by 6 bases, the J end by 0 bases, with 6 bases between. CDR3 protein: CASRLSSNQPQHF. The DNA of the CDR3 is TGCGCCAGCAGGCTCAGTAGCAATCAGCCCCAGCATTTT.

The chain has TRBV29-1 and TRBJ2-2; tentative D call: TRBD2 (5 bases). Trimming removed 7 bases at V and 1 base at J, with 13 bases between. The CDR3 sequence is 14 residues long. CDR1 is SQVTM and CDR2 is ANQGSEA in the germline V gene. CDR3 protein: CSGTAAGNTGELFF. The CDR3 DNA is TGCAGCGGGACGGCCGCGGGGAACACCGGGGAGCTGTTTTTT.

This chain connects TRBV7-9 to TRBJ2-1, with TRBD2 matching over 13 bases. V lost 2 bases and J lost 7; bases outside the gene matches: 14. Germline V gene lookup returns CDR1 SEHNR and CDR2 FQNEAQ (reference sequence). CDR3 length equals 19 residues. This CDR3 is CASSLRTAGTSGIRNEQFF. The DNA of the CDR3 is TGTGCCAGCAGCTTAAGGACGGCCGGGACTAGCGGGATTAGGAATGAGCAGTTCTTC.

This CDR3 is CASSSAQGGGYTF. As DNA, the CDR3 is TGCGCCAGCAGCTCAGCACAGGGTGGCGGCTACACCTTC. This chain links TRBV5-1 with TRBJ1-2; weak D call: TRBD1 (6 bases). Germline-derived CDR1 and CDR2 are SGHRS and YFSETQ. Trimming took off 3 bases at V and 8 bases at J, with 14 bases between the two ends. The CDR3 runs to 13 residues.

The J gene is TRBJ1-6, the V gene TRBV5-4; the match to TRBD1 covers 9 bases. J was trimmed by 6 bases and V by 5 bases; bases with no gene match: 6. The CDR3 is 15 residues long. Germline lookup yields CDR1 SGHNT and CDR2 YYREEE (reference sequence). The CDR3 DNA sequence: TGTGCCAGCAGTTCAAGGGACAGGGTTAATTCACCCCTCCACTTT. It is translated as CASSSRDRVNSPLHF.

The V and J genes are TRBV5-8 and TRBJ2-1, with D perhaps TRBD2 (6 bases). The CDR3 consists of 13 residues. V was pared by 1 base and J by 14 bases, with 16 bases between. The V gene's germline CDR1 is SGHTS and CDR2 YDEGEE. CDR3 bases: TGTGCCAGCAGCTTGAACACCGGGACTTTGGAGTTCTTC. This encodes CASSLNTGTLEFF.

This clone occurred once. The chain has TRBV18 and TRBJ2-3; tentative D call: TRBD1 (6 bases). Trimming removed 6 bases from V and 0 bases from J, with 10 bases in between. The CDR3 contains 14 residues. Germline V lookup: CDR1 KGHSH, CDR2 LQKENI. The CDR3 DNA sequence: TGTGCCAGCTCTAACAGGGTGAGCACAGATACGCAGTATTTT. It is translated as CASSNRVSTDTQYF.

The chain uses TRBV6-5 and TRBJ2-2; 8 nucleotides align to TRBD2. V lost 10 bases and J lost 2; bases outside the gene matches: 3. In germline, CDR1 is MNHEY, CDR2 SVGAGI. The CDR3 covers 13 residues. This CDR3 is CATREGNTGELFF. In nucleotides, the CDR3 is TGTGCCACCCGGGAGGGAAACACCGGGGAGCTGTTTTTT.

The CDR3 spells CAISPRDRNSPLHF. For the CDR3, the DNA is TGTGCCATCAGTCCCCGGGACAGAAATTCACCCCTCCACTTT. The rearrangement links TRBV10-3 to TRBJ1-6, with 7 bases matching TRBD1. The CDR3 runs 14 residues. Trimming at V came to 5 bases and at J to 7 bases, leaving 5 bases not matched to a gene. CDR1 is ENHRY, CDR2 SYGVKD, per germline.

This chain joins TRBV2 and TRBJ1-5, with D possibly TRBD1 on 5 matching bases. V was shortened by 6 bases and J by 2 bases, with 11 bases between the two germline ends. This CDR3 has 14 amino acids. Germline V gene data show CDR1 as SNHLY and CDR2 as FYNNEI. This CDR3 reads CASSGDSGNQPQHF. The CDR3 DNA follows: TGTGCCAGCAGCGGGGACTCTGGCAATCAGCCCCAGCATTTT.

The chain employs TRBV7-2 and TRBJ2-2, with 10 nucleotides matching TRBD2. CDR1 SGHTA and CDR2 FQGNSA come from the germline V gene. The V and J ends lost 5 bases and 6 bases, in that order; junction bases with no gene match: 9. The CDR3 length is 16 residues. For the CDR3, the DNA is TGTGCCAGCAGCCCCCAGCGGGGGGGCCTCGCCGGGGAGCTGTTTTTT. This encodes CASSPQRGGLAGELFF.

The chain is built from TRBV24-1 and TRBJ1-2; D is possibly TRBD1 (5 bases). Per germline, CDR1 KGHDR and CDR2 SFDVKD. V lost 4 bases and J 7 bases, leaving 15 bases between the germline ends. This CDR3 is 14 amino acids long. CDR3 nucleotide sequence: TGTGCCACCAGTGACCAGGAGACAGTTTCTGGCTACACCTTC. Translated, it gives CATSDQETVSGYTF.

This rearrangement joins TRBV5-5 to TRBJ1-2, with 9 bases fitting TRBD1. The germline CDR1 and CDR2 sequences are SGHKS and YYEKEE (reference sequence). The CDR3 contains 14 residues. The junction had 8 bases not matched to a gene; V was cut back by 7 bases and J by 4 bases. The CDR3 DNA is TGTGCCAGCGGGGGGGACAGGGTCGGCTATGGCTACACCTTC. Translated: CASGGDRVGYGYTF.